This T cell receptor (beta chain) was captured in a study of shared clonotypes between healthy human individuals (dated by TCRdb to between 2020 and 2021). As for the study more broadly: Two women and a few men aged 18 to 49 years were included in the cohort. For each donor, three plates each were used for CD4 naive and CD4 memory, two plates were used for CD8 naive, and one plate was used for CD8 memory. The study deeply sequenced blood TCR repertoires of roughly five healthy adults to estimate repertoire size and the extent of clonotype sharing between individuals. To increase sequencing depth and limit assay-specific biases, different laboratories used diverse techniques to prepare libraries and sequence TCR repertoires. Leukapheresis yielded between about 0.94 and 9 billion PBMCs per donor. Study-wide conclusions, independent of this receptor: The small number of donors limited the genetic and exposure-history diversity represented. Larger estimated clonotype richness was generally found for naive subsets than for memory subsets. Based on pairwise subsampling, the degree of clonotype sharing among donors was expected to be affected by sequencing depth. Incomplete sequencing was indicated by rarefaction of sorted-subset datasets, despite the large sequencing depth. Sampling was restricted to blood, and TCR repertoires in tissues likely differ from the TCR repertoires found in blood. Clonotypes shared by all four sorted-subset donors showed higher generation probabilities than non-shared clonotypes. Sharing across a few donors was observed for approximately 5% of naive CD4, less than 4% of naive CD8, over 2% of memory CD4, and roughly 0.4% of memory CD8 clonotypes.

For this clone: Its antigen is unknown. No much larger clonotype is one base removed from it; base qualities were not supplied.

Using the deep immunoSEQ assay, TCR CDR3 regions were amplified from genomic DNA by multiplex PCR. Extracted genomic DNA from each cell subset was distributed evenly across all wells of several immunoSEQ 96-well plates, and each plate was treated as a replicate. For sorted subsets, about 200 ng genomic DNA, equal to 30,000 to 35,000 T cell genomes, was loaded into each replicate PCR. The purified libraries were quantified using a Qubit 3.0 fluorometer, sized with a Bioanalyzer 2100, and then quantified again using the KAPA Library Quantification kit. Every immunoSEQ 96-well plate was sequenced on a dedicated single-read 150-cycle Illumina NextSeq 550 flow cell. On the authors' methods: Because only junctional sequences without quality scores were contained in the immunoSEQ output, filtering matching that applied to full-length reads could not be performed. To assign V/J genes and CDR3, sequences were annotated against IMGT germline references using PyIR, a Python wrapper for IgBLAST v1.9. Reads were removed for weak V/J assignments (E-value above 1e-6), missing CDR3, stop codons, out-of-frame junctions, or ambiguous translated residues. V3J clonotypes were defined as sequences sharing the same inferred V gene, J gene, and CDR3 amino acid sequence. Percentage overlap between repertoires was calculated by dividing the number of shared unique clonotypes by the size of the smaller repertoire. RTK rarefaction, the Chao1 estimator, and Recon v2.1 estimates of unobserved clonotypes were used to assess repertoire richness. Generation probabilities for all TCRbeta clonotypes obtained by the gDNA method from several donors were computed using OLGA. In TCRdb, the immuneACCESS table is reduced to in-frame sequences with V and J assigned. These tables do not hold every clone; where another copy was compared, an unresolved V gene accounts for under half, and the others remain unexplained. That table supplies the V and J calls and clone size; D and trimming were determined from the DNA. Here the sample has approximately 740,000 clones; around 93% occur a single time. More than 20% of the sample is in the top ten clones.

Relative to germline, V is 9 bases shorter and J is 0 bases shorter, with 15 bases between their ends. Spanning cysteine to phenylalanine, the CDR3 consists of 15 amino acids. The entry retains the CDR3 DNA only, 45 bases that are in frame from base 1. The germline V gene (reference sequence) yields SEHNR for CDR1 and FQNEAQ for CDR2. CD8 naive samples consisted of CD45RO-negative cells that were positively selected for CCR7, yielding a CD45RA+CCR7+ population without TemRA cells. The donors were healthy, HIV-negative adults who had no recently reported acute infections or vaccinations. Every donor was a Caucasian adult residing in Nashville, Tennessee, USA. After blood collection by leukapheresis, PBMCs were isolated using Ficoll-Histopaque density gradient centrifugation and then cryopreserved in the vapor phase of liquid nitrogen. Analytical flow cytometry was used to check the purity and quantity of every magnetically sorted T cell population. Genomic DNA was isolated from each sorted fraction and quantified by UV absorbance on a Nanodrop 2000c.

Rearrangement joined TRBV7-9 to TRBJ2-4; matching of 6 bases hints at TRBD1 as the D gene. The sequencing sample was made of naive CD8+ T cells sorted from blood. The cell subset or site label for this specimen denotes: CD45RA+CCR7+. This clonotype originated in a man aged 25-40 years in good health. The sequenced DNA: TGTGCCAGTACCTCAGGGGAACTAGCCAAAAACATTCAGTACTTC. Its protein is CASTSGELAKNIQYF.